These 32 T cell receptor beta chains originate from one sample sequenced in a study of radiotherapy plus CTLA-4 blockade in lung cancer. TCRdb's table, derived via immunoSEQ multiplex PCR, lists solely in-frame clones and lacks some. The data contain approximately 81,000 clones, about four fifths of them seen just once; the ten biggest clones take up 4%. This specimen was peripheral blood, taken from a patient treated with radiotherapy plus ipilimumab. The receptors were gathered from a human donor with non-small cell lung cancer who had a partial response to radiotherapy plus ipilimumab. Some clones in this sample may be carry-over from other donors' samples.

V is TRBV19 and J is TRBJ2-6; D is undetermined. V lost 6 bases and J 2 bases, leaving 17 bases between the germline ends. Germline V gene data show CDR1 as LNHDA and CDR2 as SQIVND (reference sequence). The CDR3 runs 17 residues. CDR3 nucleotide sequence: TGTGCCAGTAGCACCCTGCTTCGGAGTCCTGGGGCCAACGTCCTGACTTTC. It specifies CASSTLLRSPGANVLTF.

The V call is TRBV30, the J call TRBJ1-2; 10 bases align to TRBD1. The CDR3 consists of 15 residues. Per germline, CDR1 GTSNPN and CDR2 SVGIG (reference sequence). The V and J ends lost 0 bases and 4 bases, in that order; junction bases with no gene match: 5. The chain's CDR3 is CAWSVPTGGFYGYTF. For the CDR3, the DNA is TGTGCCTGGAGTGTACCGACAGGGGGCTTCTATGGCTACACCTTC. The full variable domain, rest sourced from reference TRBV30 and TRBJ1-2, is SQTIHQWPATLVQPVGSPLSLECTVEGTSNPNLYWYRQAAGRGLQLLFYSVGIGQISSEVPQNLSASRPQDRQFILSSKKLLLSDSGFYLCAWSVPTGGFYGYTFGSGTRLTVV.

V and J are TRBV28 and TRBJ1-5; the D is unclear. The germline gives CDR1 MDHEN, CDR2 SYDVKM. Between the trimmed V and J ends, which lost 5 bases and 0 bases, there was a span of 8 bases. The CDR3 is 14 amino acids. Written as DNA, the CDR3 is TGTGCCAGCAGTCCTCCCTATAGCAATCAGCCCCAGCATTTT. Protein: CASSPPYSNQPQHF.

CDR3 region: CASSSTDRRSSGANVLTF. The DNA of the CDR3 is TGTGCCAGCAGCTCGACGGACAGGAGGAGTTCTGGGGCCAACGTCCTGACTTTC. The chain recombines TRBV13 with TRBJ2-6, with 7 nucleotides matching TRBD1. The ends lost 4 bases at V and 1 base at J; junction bases unmatched: 10. Germline values: CDR1 PRHDT, CDR2 FYEKMQ (reference sequence). The CDR3 is 18 residues long.

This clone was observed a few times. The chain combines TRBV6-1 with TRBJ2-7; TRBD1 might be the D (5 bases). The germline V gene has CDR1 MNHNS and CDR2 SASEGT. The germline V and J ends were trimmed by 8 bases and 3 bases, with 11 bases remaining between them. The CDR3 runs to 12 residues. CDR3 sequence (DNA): TGTGCCAGCGACAGTGACCTCTACGAGCAGTACTTC. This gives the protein CASDSDLYEQYF.

CDR3: CASSRLDRGDTDTQYF. The CDR3 DNA follows: TGTGCCAGCAGCCGATTGGACAGGGGGGACACAGATACGCAGTATTTT. The chain links TRBV2 to TRBJ2-3; 10 bases map to TRBD1. The germline V gene has CDR1 SNHLY and CDR2 FYNNEI. J lost 2 bases, V lost 6 bases, and 8 bases had no gene match. This CDR3 is built from 16 residues. The variable domain in full, completed from reference TRBV2 and TRBJ2-3, reads EPEVTQTPSHQVTQMGQEVILRCVPISNHLYFYWYRQILGQKVEFLVSFYNNEISEKSEIFDDQFSVERPDGSNFTLKIRSTKLEDSAMYFCASSRLDRGDTDTQYFGPGTRLTVL.

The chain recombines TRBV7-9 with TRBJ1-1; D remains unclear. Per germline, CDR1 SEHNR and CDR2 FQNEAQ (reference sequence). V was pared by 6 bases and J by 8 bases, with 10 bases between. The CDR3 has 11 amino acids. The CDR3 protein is CASRIAPEAFF. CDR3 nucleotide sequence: TGTGCCAGCAGAATAGCACCCGAAGCTTTCTTT.

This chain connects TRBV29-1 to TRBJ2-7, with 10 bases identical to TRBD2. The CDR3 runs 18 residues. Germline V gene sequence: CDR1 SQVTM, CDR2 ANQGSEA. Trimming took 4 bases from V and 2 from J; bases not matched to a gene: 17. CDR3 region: CSVGISGRYASRTYEQYF. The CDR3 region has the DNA TGCAGCGTTGGGATTAGCGGGAGGTATGCGAGCCGTACCTACGAGCAGTACTTC.

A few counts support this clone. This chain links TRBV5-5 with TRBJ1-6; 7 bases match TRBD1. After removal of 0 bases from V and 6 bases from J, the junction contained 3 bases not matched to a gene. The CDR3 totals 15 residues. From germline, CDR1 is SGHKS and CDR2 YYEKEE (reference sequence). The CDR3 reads CASSLDRGSNSPLHF. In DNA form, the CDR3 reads TGTGCCAGCAGCTTGGACAGGGGCAGTAATTCACCCCTCCACTTT.

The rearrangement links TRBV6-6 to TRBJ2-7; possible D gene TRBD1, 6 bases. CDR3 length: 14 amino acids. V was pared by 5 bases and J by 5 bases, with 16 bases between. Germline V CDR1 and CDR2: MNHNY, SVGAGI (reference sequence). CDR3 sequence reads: CASSNRASGDEQYF. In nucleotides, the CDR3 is TGTGCCAGCAGTAACAGGGCGTCCGGTGACGAGCAGTACTTC.

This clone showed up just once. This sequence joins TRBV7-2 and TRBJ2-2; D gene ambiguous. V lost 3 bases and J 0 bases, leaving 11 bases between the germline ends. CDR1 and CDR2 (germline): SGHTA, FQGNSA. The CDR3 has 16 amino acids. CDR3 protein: CASSFQTAPNTGELFF. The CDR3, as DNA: TGTGCCAGCAGCTTTCAAACAGCACCGAACACCGGGGAGCTGTTTTTT.

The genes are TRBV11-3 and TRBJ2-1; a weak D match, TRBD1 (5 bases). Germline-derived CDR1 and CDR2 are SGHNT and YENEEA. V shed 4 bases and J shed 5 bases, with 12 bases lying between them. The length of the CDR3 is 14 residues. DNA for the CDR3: TGTGCCAGCAGCTACCTAAGGGGAAACAATGAGCAGTTCTTC. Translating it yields CASSYLRGNNEQFF. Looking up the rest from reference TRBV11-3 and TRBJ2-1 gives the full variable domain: EAGVVQSPRYKIIEKKQPVAFWCNPISGHNTLYWYLQNLGQGPELLIRYENEEAVDDSQLPKDRFSAERLKGVDSTLKIQPAELGDSAVYLCASSYLRGNNEQFFGPGTRLTVL.

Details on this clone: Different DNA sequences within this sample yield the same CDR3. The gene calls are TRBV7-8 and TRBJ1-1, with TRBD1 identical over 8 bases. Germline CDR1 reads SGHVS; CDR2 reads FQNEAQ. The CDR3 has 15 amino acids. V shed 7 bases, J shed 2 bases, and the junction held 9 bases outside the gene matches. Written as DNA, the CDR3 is TGTGCCAGCAACGAATACAGGGGGAGCAACACTGAAGCTTTCTTT. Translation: CASNEYRGSNTEAFF. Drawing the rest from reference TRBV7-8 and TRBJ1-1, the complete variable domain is GAGVSQSPRYKVAKRGQDVALRCDPISGHVSLFWYQQALGQGPEFLTYFQNEAQLDKSGLPSDRFFAERPEGSVSTLKIQRTQQEDSAVYLCASNEYRGSNTEAFFGQGTRLTVV.

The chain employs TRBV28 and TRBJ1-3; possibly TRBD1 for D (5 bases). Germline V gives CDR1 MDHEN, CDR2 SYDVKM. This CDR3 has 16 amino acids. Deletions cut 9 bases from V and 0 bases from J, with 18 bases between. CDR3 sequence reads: CASLAPTGNSGNTIYF. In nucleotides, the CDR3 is TGTGCCAGTTTAGCCCCAACAGGAAACTCTGGAAACACCATATATTTT.

The CDR3, as DNA: TGCAGCGTCCTGGCCGGGTCCAAATGGACAGATACGCAGTATTTT. Translated, it gives CSVLAGSKWTDTQYF. This sequence joins TRBV29-1 and TRBJ2-3; D unresolved. Germline V lookup: CDR1 SQVTM, CDR2 ANQGSEA. The germline V and J ends were trimmed by 6 bases and 3 bases, with 19 bases remaining between them. CDR3 length: 15 residues.

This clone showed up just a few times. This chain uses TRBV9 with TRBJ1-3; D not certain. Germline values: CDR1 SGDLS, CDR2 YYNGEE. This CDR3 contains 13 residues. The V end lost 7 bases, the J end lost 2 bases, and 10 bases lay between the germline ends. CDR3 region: CASQPRTGNTIYF. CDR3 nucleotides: TGTGCCAGCCAGCCCAGGACTGGAAACACCATATATTTT.

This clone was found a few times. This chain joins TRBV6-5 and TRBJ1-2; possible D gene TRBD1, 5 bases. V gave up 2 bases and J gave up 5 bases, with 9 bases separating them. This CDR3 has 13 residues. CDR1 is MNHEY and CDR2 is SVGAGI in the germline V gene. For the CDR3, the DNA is TGTGCCAGCAGTTACGACAGAGAGTATGGCTACACCTTC. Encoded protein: CASSYDREYGYTF.

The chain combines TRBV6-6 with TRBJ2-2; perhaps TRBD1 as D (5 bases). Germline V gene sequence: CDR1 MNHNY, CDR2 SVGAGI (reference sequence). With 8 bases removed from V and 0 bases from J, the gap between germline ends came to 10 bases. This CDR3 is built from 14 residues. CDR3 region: CASRRATNTGELFF. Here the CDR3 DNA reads TGTGCCAGCCGCAGGGCAACGAACACCGGGGAGCTGTTTTTT.

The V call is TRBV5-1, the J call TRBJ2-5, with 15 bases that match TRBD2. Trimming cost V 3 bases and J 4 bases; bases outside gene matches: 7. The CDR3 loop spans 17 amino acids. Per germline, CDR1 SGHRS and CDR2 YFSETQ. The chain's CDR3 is CASSSRTSGGAGETQYF. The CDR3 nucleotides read TGCGCCAGCAGCTCGAGGACTAGCGGGGGGGCGGGAGAGACCCAGTACTTC.

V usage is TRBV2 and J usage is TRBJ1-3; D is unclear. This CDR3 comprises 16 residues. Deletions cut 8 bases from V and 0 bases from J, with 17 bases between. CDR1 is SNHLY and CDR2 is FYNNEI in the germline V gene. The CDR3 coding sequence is TGTGCCAGCTCCCCAGCGCAGATAGTCTCTGGAAACACCATATATTTT. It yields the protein CASSPAQIVSGNTIYF.

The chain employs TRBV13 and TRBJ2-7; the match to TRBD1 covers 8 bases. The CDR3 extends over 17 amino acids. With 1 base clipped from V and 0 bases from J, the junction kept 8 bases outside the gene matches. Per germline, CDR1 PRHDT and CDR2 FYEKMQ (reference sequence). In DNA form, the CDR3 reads TGTGCCAGCAGCTTAGCCCACAGGGGGTCAAACTCCTACGAGCAGTACTTC. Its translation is CASSLAHRGSNSYEQYF.

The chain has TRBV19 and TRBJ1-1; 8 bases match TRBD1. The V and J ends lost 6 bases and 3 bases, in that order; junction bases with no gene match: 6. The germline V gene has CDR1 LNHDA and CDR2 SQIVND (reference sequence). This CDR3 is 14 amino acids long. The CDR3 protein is CASRQTGDYTEAFF. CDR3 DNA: TGTGCCAGTAGACAGACAGGGGATTACACTGAAGCTTTCTTT.

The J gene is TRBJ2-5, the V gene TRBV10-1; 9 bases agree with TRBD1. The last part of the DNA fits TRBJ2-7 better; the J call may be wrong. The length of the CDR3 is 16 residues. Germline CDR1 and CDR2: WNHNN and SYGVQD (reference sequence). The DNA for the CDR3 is TGCGCCAGCAGTGAGTCGGGGACAGGGCGATTCCACGAGCAGTACTTC. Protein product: CASSESGTGRFHEQYF.

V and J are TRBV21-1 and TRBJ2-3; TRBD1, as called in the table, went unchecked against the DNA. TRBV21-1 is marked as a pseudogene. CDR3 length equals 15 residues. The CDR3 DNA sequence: TGTGCCAGCAGCGACCGGGACAGGTACCCAGATACGCAGTATTTT. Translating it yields CASSDRDRYPDTQYF.

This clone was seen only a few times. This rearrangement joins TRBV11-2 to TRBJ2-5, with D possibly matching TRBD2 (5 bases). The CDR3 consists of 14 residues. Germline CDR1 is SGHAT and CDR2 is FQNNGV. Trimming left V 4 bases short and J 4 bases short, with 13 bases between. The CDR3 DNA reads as TGTGCCAGCAGCTCCCGGGGTAGAATAGAGACCCAGTACTTC. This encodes CASSSRGRIETQYF.

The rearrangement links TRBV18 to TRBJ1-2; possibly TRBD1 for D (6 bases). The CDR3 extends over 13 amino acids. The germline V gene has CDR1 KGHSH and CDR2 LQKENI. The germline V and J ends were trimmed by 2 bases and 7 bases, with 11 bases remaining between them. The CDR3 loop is CASSPNREGGYTF. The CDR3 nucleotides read TGTGCCAGCTCACCAAACAGGGAGGGTGGCTACACCTTC.

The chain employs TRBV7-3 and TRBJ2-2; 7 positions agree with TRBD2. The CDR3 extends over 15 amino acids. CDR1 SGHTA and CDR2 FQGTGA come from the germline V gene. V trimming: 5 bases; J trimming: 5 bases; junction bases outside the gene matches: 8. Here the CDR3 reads CASSPGLGGTGELFF. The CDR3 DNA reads TGTGCCAGCAGCCCCGGGCTCGGGGGGACCGGGGAGCTGTTTTTT.

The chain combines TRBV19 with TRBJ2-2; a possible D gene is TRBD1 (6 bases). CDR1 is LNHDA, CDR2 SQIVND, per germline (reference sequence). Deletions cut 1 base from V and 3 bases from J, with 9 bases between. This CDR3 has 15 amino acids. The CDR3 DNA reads TGTGCCAGTAGTATAGGACAGGATCACACCGGGGAGCTGTTTTTT. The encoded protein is CASSIGQDHTGELFF.

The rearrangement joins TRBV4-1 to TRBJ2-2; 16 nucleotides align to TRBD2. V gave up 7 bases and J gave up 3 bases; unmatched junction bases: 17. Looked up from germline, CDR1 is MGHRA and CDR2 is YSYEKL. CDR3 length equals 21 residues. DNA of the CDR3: TGCGCCAGCACCCCAAAAACGATGCCGGGACTAGCGGGAGGGTACACCGGGGAGCTGTTTTTT. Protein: CASTPKTMPGLAGGYTGELFF.

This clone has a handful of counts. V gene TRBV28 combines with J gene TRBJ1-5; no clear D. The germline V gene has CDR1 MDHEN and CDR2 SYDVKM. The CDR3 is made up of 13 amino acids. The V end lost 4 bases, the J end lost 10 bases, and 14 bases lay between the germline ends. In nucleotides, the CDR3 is TGTGCCAGCAGTTCAGACAAGGTGAGACCCCAGCATTTT. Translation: CASSSDKVRPQHF.

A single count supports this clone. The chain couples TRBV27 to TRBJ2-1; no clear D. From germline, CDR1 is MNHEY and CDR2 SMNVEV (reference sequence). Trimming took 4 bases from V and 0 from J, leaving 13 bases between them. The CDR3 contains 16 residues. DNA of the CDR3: TGTGCCAGCAGTTACCCCCCGGGTAGCTCCTACAATGAGCAGTTCTTC. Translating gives CASSYPPGSSYNEQFF.

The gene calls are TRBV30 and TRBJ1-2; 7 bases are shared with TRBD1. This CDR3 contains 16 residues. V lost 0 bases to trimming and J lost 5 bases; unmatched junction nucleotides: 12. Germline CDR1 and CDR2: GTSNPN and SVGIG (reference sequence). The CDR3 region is CAWSVLGGAALYGYTF. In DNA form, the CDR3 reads TGTGCCTGGAGTGTACTAGGGGGCGCGGCTCTTTATGGCTACACCTTC.